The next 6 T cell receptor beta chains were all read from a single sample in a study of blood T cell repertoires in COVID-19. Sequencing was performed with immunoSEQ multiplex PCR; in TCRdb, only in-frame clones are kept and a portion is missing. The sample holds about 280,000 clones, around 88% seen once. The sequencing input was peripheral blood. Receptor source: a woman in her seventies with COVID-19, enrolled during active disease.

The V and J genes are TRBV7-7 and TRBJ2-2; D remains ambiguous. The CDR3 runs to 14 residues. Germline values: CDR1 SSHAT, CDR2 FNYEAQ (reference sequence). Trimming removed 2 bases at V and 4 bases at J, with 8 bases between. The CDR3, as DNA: TGTGCCAGCAGCTTAAATCAGGCCACCGGGGAGCTGTTTTTT. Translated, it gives CASSLNQATGELFF. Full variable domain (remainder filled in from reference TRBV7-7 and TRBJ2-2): GAGVSQSPRYKVTKRGQDVTLRCDPISSHATLYWYQQALGQGPEFLTYFNYEAQPDKSGLPSDRFSAERPEGSISTLTIQRTEQRDSAMYRCASSLNQATGELFFGEGSRLTVL.

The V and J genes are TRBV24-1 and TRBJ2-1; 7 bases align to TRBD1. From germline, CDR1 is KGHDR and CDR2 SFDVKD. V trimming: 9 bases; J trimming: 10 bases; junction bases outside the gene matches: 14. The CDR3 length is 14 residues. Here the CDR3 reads CATGSTQGIKEQFF. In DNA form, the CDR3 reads TGTGCCACCGGCTCAACACAGGGGATCAAGGAGCAGTTCTTC.

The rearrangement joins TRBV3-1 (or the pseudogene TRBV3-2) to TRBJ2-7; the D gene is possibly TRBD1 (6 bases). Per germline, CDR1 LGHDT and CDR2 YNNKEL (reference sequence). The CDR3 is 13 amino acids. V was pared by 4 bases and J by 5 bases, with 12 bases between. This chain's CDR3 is CASSPSGTNEQYF. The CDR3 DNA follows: TGTGCCAGCAGCCCATCCGGGACAAACGAGCAGTACTTC.

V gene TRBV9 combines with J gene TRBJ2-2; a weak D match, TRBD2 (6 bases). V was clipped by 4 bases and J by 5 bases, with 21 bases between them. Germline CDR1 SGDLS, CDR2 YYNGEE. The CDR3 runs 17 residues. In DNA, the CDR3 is TGTGCCAGCAGCCCCTCGGGTGGAGGGTATGGGACCGGGGAGCTGTTTTTT. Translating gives CASSPSGGGYGTGELFF.

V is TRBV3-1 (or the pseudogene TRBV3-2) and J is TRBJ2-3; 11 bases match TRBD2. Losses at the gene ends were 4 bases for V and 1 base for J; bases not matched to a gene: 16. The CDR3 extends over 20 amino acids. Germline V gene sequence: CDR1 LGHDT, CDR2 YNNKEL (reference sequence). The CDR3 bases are TGTGCCAGCAGCCCCGTTAGTAGCGGGGGGGGCGGCTGTTGCACAGATACGCAGTATTTT. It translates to CASSPVSSGGGGCCTDTQYF.

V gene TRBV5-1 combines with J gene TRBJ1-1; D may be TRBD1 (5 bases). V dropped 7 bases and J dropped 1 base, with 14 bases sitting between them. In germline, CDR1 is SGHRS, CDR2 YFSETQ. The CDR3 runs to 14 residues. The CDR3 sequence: CASGEGGQNTEAFF. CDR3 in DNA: TGCGCCAGCGGGGAGGGTGGACAGAACACTGAAGCTTTCTTT.